These T cell receptor beta chains were read from a single sample in a study of beta chain features in type 1 diabetes. Some clones are missing from TCRdb's copy, which holds only in-frame ones; the method was immunoSEQ multiplex PCR. The table lists more than 20,000 clones, nearly 70% of them singletons. Sequencing was carried out using Tregs from blood. Receptors were obtained from a middle-aged woman in good health. CDR3s include the opening cysteine and the closing phenylalanine or tryptophan. A D gene is named only where the DNA matches it firmly. Size is stated for part of the rows, as once, few or many counts, or as a class when the clone is expanded.

.	TRBV13	.	TRBJ1-6	TGTGCCAGCAGCGACAGGTCCTTGAATTCACCCCTCCACTTT	CASSDRSLNSPLHF
.	TRBV19	.	TRBJ1-1	TGTGCCAGTAGCTACAGACTGAACACTGAAGCTTTCTTT	CASSYRLNTEAFF
.	TRBV7-8	.	TRBJ2-5	TGTGCCAGCAGCCCCCTCAGCGGGCGTCGTCAAGAGACCCAGTACTTC	CASSPLSGRRQETQYF
.	TRBV4-1	few	TRBJ2-5	TGCGCCAGCAGCCAAGGGGAAGGGGCCCGGAGAGAGACCCAGTACTTC	CASSQGEGARRETQYF
.	TRBV27	.	TRBJ1-4	TGTGCCAGCAGTTTATCCCCCTATAATGAAAAACTGTTTTTT	CASSLSPYNEKLFF
.	TRBV5-1	.	TRBJ1-4	TGCGCCAGCAGCTCAGATGAAAAACTGTTTTTT	CASSSDEKLFF
.	TRBV6-5	medium-sized	TRBJ2-7	TGTGCCAGCAGAAAAGGGACAATGCGACACGAGCAGTACTTC	CASRKGTMRHEQYF
TRBD1	TRBV5-1	.	TRBJ1-1	TGCGCCAGCAGCCTAGGACAGGGGAATCTATTGACTGAAGCTTTCTTT	CASSLGQGNLLTEAFF
TRBD1	TRBV5-1	once	TRBJ1-2	TGCGCCAGCAGACTCACAGGGGGTGACTATGGCTACACCTTC	CASRLTGGDYGYTF
TRBD1	TRBV6-6	.	TRBJ2-4	TGTGCCAGCACCCCAGGTGACAGGGTTCCATACTTC	CASTPGDRVPYF
.	TRBV23-1	.	TRBJ2-5	TGCGCCAGAAGAGGACATCTCCAGGGAGAGACCCAGTACTTC	CARRGHLQGETQYF
.	TRBV19	.	TRBJ1-6	TGTGCCAGTAGTAGGACGGCGGGTTCACCCCTCCACTTT	CASSRTAGSPLHF
TRBD1	TRBV10-3	.	TRBJ1-2	TGTGCCATCAGTGACATCTCTCCTGCGACAGGGGGTGGTGGCTACACCTTC	CAISDISPATGGGGYTF
TRBD1	TRBV29-1	.	TRBJ1-1	TGCAGCGTTGAACCCGCCGGGACAGGGAGGACTGAAGCTTTCTTT	CSVEPAGTGRTEAFF
TRBD1	TRBV5-8	few	TRBJ1-2	TGTGCCAGCAGCCCCGGGACAGGGAAAAGTGTGTTTGGCTACACCTTC	CASSPGTGKSVFGYTF
.	TRBV27	once	TRBJ1-5	TGTGCCAGCAGCCGAATACAGAGCAATCAGCCCCAGCATTTT	CASSRIQSNQPQHF
.	TRBV6-5	once	TRBJ1-6	TGTGCCAGCAGTGAAGAGCGGTGGTCACCCCTCCACTTT	CASSEERWSPLHF
TRBD2	TRBV5-1	medium-sized	TRBJ2-3	TGCGCCAGCAGCATTGTGGGACTAGCTTCAGGAGATACGCAGTATTTT	CASSIVGLASGDTQYF
TRBD1	TRBV5-1	few	TRBJ1-5	TGCGCCAGCAGCCCGACAGGGGTTAGCAATCAGCCCCAGCATTTT	CASSPTGVSNQPQHF
.	TRBV5-4	.	TRBJ2-1	.	CASSMTGQVGVGAFF
.	TRBV4-3	.	TRBJ2-3	TGCGCCAGCAGCCAAGATCGGAAAGGGAGAGATACGCAGTATTTT	CASSQDRKGRDTQYF
.	TRBV6-6	few	TRBJ1-6	TGTGCCAGCAGCCCCGGGATACATAATTCACCCCTCCACTTT	CASSPGIHNSPLHF
TRBD1	TRBV10-3	few	TRBJ2-7	TGTGCCATCAGTGAGTCCGGACAGGGGATCTACGAGCAGTACTTC	CAISESGQGIYEQYF
.	TRBV5-1	.	TRBJ1-1	TGCGCCAGCAGCTTGGGGAAGCGAGCTTTCTTT	CASSLGKRAFF
TRBD1	TRBV18	.	TRBJ1-2	TGTGCCAGCTCACCTAGCCCCGGGACAGGGGGCAGAGGTGGCTACACCTTC	CASSPSPGTGGRGGYTF
.	TRBV19	.	TRBJ1-5	TGTGCCACCGCGGAGGGGTTGAATCAGCCCCAGCATTTT	CATAEGLNQPQHF
TRBD1	TRBV10-3	.	TRBJ1-4	TGTGCCAGCTCCGGGACAGGGGGTGAAAAACTGTTTTTT	CASSGTGGEKLFF
.	TRBV7-9	.	TRBJ2-7	TGTGCCAGCAGCTTAGACCCTATGGGGCCGAGCTCCTACGAGCAGTACTTC	CASSLDPMGPSSYEQYF
TRBD2	TRBV7-2	.	TRBJ2-3	TGTGCCAGCAGCTTATGGCGGGGGGCAGATGATACGCAGTATTTT	CASSLWRGADDTQYF
.	TRBV7-9	.	TRBJ2-3	TGTGCCAGCAGCTTCCGTATTCGCTTCCGGGGAAGCACAGATACGCAGTATTTT	CASSFRIRFRGSTDTQYF
TRBD1	TRBV7-2	.	TRBJ1-1	TGTGCCAGCACCCTACAGGGGATGGCGAACACTGAAGCTTTCTTT	CASTLQGMANTEAFF